The clone carrying this TCR beta chain was seen repeatedly, ten times or more. These data come from a study of read filtering for tumor transcriptome and immune sequencing. Between the trimmed V and J ends, which lost 6 bases and 2 bases, there was a span of 20 bases. This CDR3 is built from 16 residues. From germline, CDR1 is MNHEY and CDR2 SMNVEV (reference sequence). From about 400 ng of RNA, a library with molecular barcoded alpha/delta and beta/gamma adaptors was made. TCRdb fed the reads into MiXCR, producing one record per CDR3 protein. The table lists almost 40,000 distinct CDR3 sequences, around 13% of them singletons, with around 19% in the top ten.

The source of this sequence is a donor aged 40 or older with multiple myeloma. Sequenced input: a population of CD138-negative cells sorted from bone marrow. The chain is built from TRBV27 and TRBJ2-7; D may be TRBD1 or TRBD2 (5 bases each). In DNA, the CDR3 is TGTGCCAGCAGACCACTCAGGGAGTCGCAAACCTACGAGCAGTACTTC. Its protein product is CASRPLRESQTYEQYF.